The clone carrying this TCR beta chain was picked up one time. No antigen is known for it. This entry comes from a study of T cell responses to AZD1222 COVID-19 vaccine. Broader study findings: CD4 TCRs covered the whole spike, strongest at regions 160-218 and 743-854. Elevations in Spike-specific TCR breadth and depth followed administration of two AZD1222 doses. The donor group comprised mostly white British people and more females; the analysis possibly underestimated clonal diversity.

Profiling relied on immunoSEQ multiplex PCR, and the TCRdb table lists in-frame clones only, not all of them. The table includes about 68,000 clones, roughly 90% detected once. CDR1 is SGHTA, CDR2 FQGNSA, per germline. The CDR3 extends over 15 amino acids. Trimming left V 1 base short and J 2 bases short, with 10 bases between. Source: peripheral blood, taken on day 0 of AZD1222 vaccination. The clonotype comes from an adult in good health. V is TRBV7-2 and J is TRBJ2-3; maybe TRBD2 (5 bases). The CDR3 sequence: CASSLVASYTDTQYF. CDR3 bases: TGTGCCAGCAGCTTAGTAGCGAGTTACACAGATACGCAGTATTTT.